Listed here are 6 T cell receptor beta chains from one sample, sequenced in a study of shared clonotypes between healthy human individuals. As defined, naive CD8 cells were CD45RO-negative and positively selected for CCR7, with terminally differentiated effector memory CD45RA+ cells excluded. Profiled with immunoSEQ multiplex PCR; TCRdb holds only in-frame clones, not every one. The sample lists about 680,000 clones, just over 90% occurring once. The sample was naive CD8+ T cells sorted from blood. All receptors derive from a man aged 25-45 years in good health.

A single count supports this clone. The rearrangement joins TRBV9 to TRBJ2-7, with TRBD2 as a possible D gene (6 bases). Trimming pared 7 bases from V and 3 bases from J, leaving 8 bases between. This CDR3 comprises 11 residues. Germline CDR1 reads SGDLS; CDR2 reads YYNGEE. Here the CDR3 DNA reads TGTGCCAGCGGAGGGAGCTACGAGCAGTACTTC. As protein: CASGGSYEQYF. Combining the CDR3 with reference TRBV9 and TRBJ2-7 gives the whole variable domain DSGVTQTPKHLITATGQRVTLRCSPRSGDLSVYWYQQSLDQGLQFLIQYYNGEERAKGNILERFSAQQFPDLHSELNLSSLELGDSALYFCASGGSYEQYFGPGTRLTVT.

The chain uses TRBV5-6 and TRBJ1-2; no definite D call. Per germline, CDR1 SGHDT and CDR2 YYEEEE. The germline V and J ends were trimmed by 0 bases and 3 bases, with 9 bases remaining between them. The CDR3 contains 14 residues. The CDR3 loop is CASSLDRGDYGYTF. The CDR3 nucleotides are TGTGCCAGCAGCTTGGACCGGGGAGACTATGGCTACACCTTC.

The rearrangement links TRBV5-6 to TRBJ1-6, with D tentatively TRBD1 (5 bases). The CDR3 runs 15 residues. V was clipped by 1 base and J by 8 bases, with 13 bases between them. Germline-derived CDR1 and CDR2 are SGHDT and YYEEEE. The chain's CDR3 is CASSLSQGLYSPLHF. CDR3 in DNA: TGTGCCAGCAGCTTGTCCCAGGGTTTGTATTCACCCCTCCACTTT.

Here the CDR3 DNA reads TGTGCCAGCTGCCGCAGGGGGCTTTGGGAGCAGTACTTC. It specifies CASCRRGLWEQYF. The J gene is TRBJ2-7, the V gene TRBV14; 8 nucleotides line up with TRBD1. The CDR3 runs to 13 residues. Germline loops: CDR1 SGHDN, CDR2 FVKESK. The V and J ends lost 8 bases and 7 bases, in that order; junction bases with no gene match: 10.

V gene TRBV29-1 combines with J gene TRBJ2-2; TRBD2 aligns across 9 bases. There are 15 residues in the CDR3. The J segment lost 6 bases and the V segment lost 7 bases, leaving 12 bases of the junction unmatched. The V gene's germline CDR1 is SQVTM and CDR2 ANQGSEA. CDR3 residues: CSGLHGTSYPGELFF. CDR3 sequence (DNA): TGCAGCGGACTACACGGGACTAGCTATCCCGGGGAGCTGTTTTTT.

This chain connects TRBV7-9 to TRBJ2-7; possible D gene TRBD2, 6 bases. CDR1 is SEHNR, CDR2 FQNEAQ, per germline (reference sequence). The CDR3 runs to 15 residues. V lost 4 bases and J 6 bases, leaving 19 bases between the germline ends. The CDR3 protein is CASSSYALNSGEQYF. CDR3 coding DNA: TGTGCCAGCAGCTCCTACGCGTTGAATAGCGGCGAGCAGTACTTC.